This T cell receptor (beta chain) originates from a study of CD4 T cells in relation to SARS-CoV-2 and coronaviruses. Study details: ViraFEST: approximately eleven-day antigen culture of PBMCs, then TCR beta CDR3 sequencing.

Study-wide results and limits: In around 60% of donors, memory CD4+ clonotypes crossrecognized SARS-CoV-2 and at least one common cold coronavirus spike.

Before the COVID-19 pandemic, during about 2011-2019, CD4+ T cells were taken from unexposed donors. The cells were cultured for 10 days before CD4+ T cells were isolated. This table comes from immunoSEQ multiplex PCR, and its TCRdb copy is limited to in-frame clones, with some not included. The sample holds 15,000 to 20,000 clones, 65% to 75% seen once. In the case of this clone: What it binds is not known.

With 7 bases removed from V and 1 base from J, the gap between germline ends came to 9 bases. CDR3 length: 14 residues. Germline V gene lookup returns CDR1 KGHDR and CDR2 SFDVKD. The chain has TRBV24-1 and TRBJ2-2; D may be TRBD2 (5 bases). Specimen: CD4+ T cells from PBMCs, cultured in vitro. This TCR was sampled from a human donor in good health. DNA for the CDR3: TGTGCCACCAGCGGCCGGGGGAACACCGGGGAGCTGTTTTTT. Translation gives CATSGRGNTGELFF.